This T cell receptor beta chain derives from a study of T-cell memory formation after mild COVID-19 (TCRdb year 2021). For the study in its entirety: Most TCR sequence clusters were specific to one of the two donors. In a couple of donors, T-cell clones that expanded and contracted after mild COVID-19 were tracked by sequencing TCRalpha and TCRbeta repertoires over time. Two young, previously healthy adult volunteers, one female and one male, were included in the cohort. Here is what the overall study found, with its caveats: Contracting CD4+ clones turned up mainly in the CM and EM memory subsets, whereas EMRA was where CD8+ clones were enriched. Whether the second-wave clones peaking on day 37 were SARS-CoV-2 specific was not confirmed. Balanced CD4/CD8 phenotypes were observed for clones contracting from day 15 to 85, whereas a bias towards CD4+ was observed for a second wave of clones expanding from day 15 to 37. Some responding clones were detected in pre-infection memory, suggesting pre-existing cross-reactive memory T cells joined the SARS-CoV-2 response. Only two mild cases were covered by the study, and larger cohorts that include severe cases with pre-infection samples were considered necessary.

V is pruned by 1 base and J by 1 base, leaving 2 bases of the junction without a gene match. The CDR3 starts with the cysteine, ends with the phenylalanine, and has 16 residues. The kept DNA is CDR3 alone, 48 bases in frame from the first base. Taken from the germline V gene, the CDR1 and CDR2 loops are LGHNA and YNFKEQ. PBMCs were isolated by Ficoll-Paque density gradient centrifugation. This clonotype was observed many times. Its antigen is not yet known. Base qualities are not provided; no much larger clone lies one nucleotide away. TCRdb records Illumina NovaSeq 6000 as the sequencer. TCRalpha and TCRbeta cDNA libraries were built by 5'RACE with constant-segment primers, adding sample barcodes and unique molecular identifiers. Trizol reagent was used to extract RNA from every sample. The libraries were amplified in two PCR steps, and the second step added a second sample barcode and Illumina TruSeq adapters. Libraries were sequenced on an Illumina NovaSeq with 2 x 150 bp paired-end reads. The authors' analysis ran thus. With migec v1.2.7, reads were demultiplexed and then collapsed into UMI-guided consensus sequences. Using mixcr v2.1.11, UMI consensuses were aligned to TRA and TRB V and J templates and then assembled into clonotypes. Expanded or contracted clonotypes were those called significant by both edgeR and NoisET, with noise models trained on biological replicates. edgeR calls used a false discovery rate-adjusted p below 0.01 and a log2 fold-change threshold of 1. PCA with hierarchical clustering of max-normalized trajectories of the 1000 most abundant clonotypes was used as exploratory dynamics analysis. Separately sequenced CD4+ and CD8+ repertoires were used to assign a CD4 or CD8 phenotype to each responding clone. TCRdb took the public reads, trimmed them with fastp at Q25, ran MiXCR for clone calling and kept in-frame beta chains. Rows are combined by CDR3 protein, so each entry shows the most common genes and DNA. The V and J calls and clone size come from TCRdb's table, not from the authors' own analysis. The sample yields roughly 310,000 distinct CDR3 sequences; more than 15% were counted once. The ten largest account for around 20% of the sample.

The sequence derives from a man between 18 and 29 years old who had mild COVID-19 (a few samples of this study predate the infection). The sample titles of this study are shuffled in the database, so cell type and time point are left out; the donor was told from shared clones. Source material: PBMCs or a T cell subset sorted from them (not recorded which). The chain joins TRBV4-2 to TRBJ2-3, and 10 junction bases match TRBD2. The DNA sequence follows: TGTGCCAGCAGCCAAGCTACTAGCGGGGGCACAGATACGCAGTATTTT. It is translated as CASSQATSGGTDTQYF.